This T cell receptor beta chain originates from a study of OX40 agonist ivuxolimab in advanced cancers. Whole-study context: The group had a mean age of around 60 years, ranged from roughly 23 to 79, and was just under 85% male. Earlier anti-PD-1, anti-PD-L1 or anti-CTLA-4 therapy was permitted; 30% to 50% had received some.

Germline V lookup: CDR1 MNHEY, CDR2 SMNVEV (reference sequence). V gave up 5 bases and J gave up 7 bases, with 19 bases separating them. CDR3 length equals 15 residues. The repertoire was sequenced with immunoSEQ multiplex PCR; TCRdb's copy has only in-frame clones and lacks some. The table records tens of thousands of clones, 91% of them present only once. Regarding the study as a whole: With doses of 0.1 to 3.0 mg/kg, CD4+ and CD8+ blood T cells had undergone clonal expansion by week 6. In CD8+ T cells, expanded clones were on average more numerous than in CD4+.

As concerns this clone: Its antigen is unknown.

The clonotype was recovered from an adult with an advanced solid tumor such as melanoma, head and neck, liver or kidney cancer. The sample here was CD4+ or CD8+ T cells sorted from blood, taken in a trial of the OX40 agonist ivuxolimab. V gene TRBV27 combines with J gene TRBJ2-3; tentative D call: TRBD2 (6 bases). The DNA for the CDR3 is TGTGCCAGCAGTCCGACAGCGGGCCCCACGAATACGCAGTATTTT. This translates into CASSPTAGPTNTQYF.